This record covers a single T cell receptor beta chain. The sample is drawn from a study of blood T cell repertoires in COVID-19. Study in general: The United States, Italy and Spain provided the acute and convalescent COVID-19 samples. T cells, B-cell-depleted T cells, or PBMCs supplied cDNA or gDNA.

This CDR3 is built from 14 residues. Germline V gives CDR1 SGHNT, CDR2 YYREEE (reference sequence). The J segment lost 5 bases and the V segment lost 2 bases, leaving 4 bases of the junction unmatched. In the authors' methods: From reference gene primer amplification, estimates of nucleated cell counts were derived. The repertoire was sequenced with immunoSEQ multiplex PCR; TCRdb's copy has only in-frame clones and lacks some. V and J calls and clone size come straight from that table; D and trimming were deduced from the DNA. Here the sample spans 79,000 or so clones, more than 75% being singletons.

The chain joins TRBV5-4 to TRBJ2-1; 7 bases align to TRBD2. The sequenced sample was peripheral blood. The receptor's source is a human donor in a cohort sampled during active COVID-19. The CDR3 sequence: CASSLDAGDNEQFF. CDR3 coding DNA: TGTGCCAGCAGCTTAGACGCGGGAGACAATGAGCAGTTCTTC.